This entry is about one TCR beta chain. Its specificity is not known. Researchers made TCR cDNA using 5'RACE template switching, and this step added a universal primer site and UMIs. Via MiXCR, TCRdb re-called the 5' RACE reads, giving one row per CDR3 protein. The sample shows approximately 120,000 distinct CDR3 sequences, roughly 15% of them seen only once. This specimen belongs to a study of T cells after yellow fever vaccination. Study outcomes and limitations: A weaker secondary response peaked on day 5, the primary on day 15.

The CDR3 runs 14 residues. The germline CDR1 and CDR2 sequences are SGHDT and YYEEEE. Trimming left V 4 bases short and J 1 base short, with 11 bases between. The receptor was isolated from a man aged 18 to 30 who received the YFV17D yellow fever vaccine. Material: CD8+ T cells sorted from PBMCs, obtained 5 days after the yellow fever booster vaccination. J is TRBJ1-1 and V is TRBV5-6; unclear D gene. The CDR3 sequence: CASSPDERNTEAFF. The CDR3 bases are TGTGCCAGCAGCCCTGATGAGAGGAACACTGAAGCTTTCTTT.